The next 14 T cell receptor beta chains were all read from a single sample in a study of CD8+CD57+ T cells in acquired aplastic anemia. Individuals selected for sequencing had exhibited CD8+CD57+ cell expansion on flow cytometry. CDR3 and TCR beta VDJ profiling relied on a genomic DNA template. MiXCR, applied by TCRdb to the reads, yields one record per CDR3 protein. In the table there are roughly 220,000 distinct CDR3 sequences, about 62% of which are singletons. Sequencing was carried out using sorted CD4+, CD8+, or CD8+CD57+ T cells (not recorded which) from PBMCs. All receptors derive from a human donor with aplastic anemia.

This clonotype was found many times. The rearrangement joins TRBV20-1 to TRBJ2-7, with D unclear. This CDR3 region has 15 residues. V gave up 0 bases and J gave up 1 base, with 13 bases separating them. Germline values: CDR1 DFQATT, CDR2 SNEGSKA (reference sequence). The CDR3 loop is CSARDFRTDSYEQYF. The CDR3, as DNA: TGCAGTGCTAGAGATTTTAGAACGGATTCCTACGAGCAGTACTTC.

This chain connects TRBV5-5 to TRBJ2-2; the match to TRBD1 covers 10 bases. Per the germline V gene, CDR1 is SGHKS and CDR2 is YYEKEE (reference sequence). V gave up 1 base and J gave up 8 bases; unmatched junction bases: 5. The CDR3 totals 15 residues. The CDR3 sequence is CASSLRDRGIGELFF. The CDR3 DNA reads as TGTGCCAGCAGCTTGCGGGACAGGGGTATTGGGGAGCTGTTTTTT.

The chain uses TRBV7-9 and TRBJ2-4, with a weak D call TRBD2 (5 bases). This CDR3 contains 13 residues. V shed 1 base and J shed 8 bases, with 9 bases lying between them. CDR1 and CDR2 (germline): SEHNR, FQNEAQ (reference sequence). CDR3: CASSLGQADIQYF. As DNA, the CDR3 is TGTGCCAGCAGCTTAGGGCAAGCGGACATTCAGTACTTC.

The rearrangement uses TRBV2 and TRBJ2-7; a weak D match, TRBD2 (6 bases). Trimming cost V 7 bases and J 0 bases, with 13 bases left between them. This CDR3 has 14 residues. Per germline, CDR1 SNHLY and CDR2 FYNNEI. The CDR3 bases are TGTGCCAGCATTGGAGGGTCTTACTCCTACGAGCAGTACTTC. Translating gives CASIGGSYSYEQYF.

V and J are TRBV7-3 and TRBJ2-3; D is ambiguous. Between the trimmed V and J ends, which lost 0 bases and 2 bases, there was a span of 6 bases. The CDR3 covers 14 residues. Germline CDR1 SGHTA, CDR2 FQGTGA. This chain's CDR3 is CASSLTSDTDTQYF. DNA of the CDR3: TGTGCCAGCAGCTTAACGTCCGACACAGATACGCAGTATTTT.

The chain has TRBV20-1 and TRBJ1-2; D not resolved. With 6 bases removed from V and 2 bases from J, the gap between germline ends came to 10 bases. In germline, CDR1 is DFQATT, CDR2 SNEGSKA (reference sequence). The CDR3 extends over 12 amino acids. CDR3 sequence (DNA): TGCAGTGCCTACCAGTTAAACTATGGCTACACCTTC. It codes for CSAYQLNYGYTF.

The chain recombines TRBV28 with TRBJ2-7; D might be TRBD1 (6 bases). The CDR3 has 13 amino acids. V shed 7 bases and J shed 6 bases, with 16 bases lying between them. Germline V gene data show CDR1 as MDHEN and CDR2 as SYDVKM. The CDR3 spells CASIQGSLREQYF. The CDR3 DNA is TGTGCCAGCATACAGGGATCCCTACGCGAGCAGTACTTC. The variable domain in full, with the rest retrieved from reference TRBV28 and TRBJ2-7, is DVKVTQSSRYLVKRTGEKVFLECVQDMDHENMFWYRQDPGLGLRLIYFSYDVKMKEKGDIPEGYSVSREKKERFSLILESASTNQTSMYLCASIQGSLREQYFGPGTRLTVT.

V gene TRBV27 combines with J gene TRBJ1-1, with no clear D. V was pared by 8 bases and J by 0 bases, with 16 bases between. CDR1 is MNHEY, CDR2 SMNVEV, per germline (reference sequence). The CDR3 covers 15 residues. CDR3: CASYSGPVLNTEAFF. The CDR3 DNA sequence: TGTGCCAGCTATTCGGGCCCAGTATTGAACACTGAAGCTTTCTTT.

The J gene is TRBJ2-3, the V gene TRBV12-3 or TRBV12-4; 14 bases align to TRBD2. With V trimmed by 8 bases and J by 2 bases, 6 bases remained unmatched. There are 16 residues in the CDR3. CDR3 region: CASGTSGGGNTDTQYF. Here the CDR3 DNA reads TGTGCCAGCGGGACTAGCGGGGGAGGAAACACAGATACGCAGTATTTT.

The chain carries TRBV15 and TRBJ2-1, with 10 bases aligning to TRBD2. CDR1 and CDR2 (germline): LNHNV, YYDKDF (reference sequence). V gave up 5 bases and J gave up 2 bases; unmatched junction bases: 9. The length of the CDR3 is 17 residues. The CDR3 region is CATSGIAGGLPYNEQFF. The DNA of the CDR3 is TGTGCCACCAGCGGAATAGCGGGAGGTCTTCCCTACAATGAGCAGTTCTTC.

The rearrangement joins TRBV10-1 to TRBJ2-5; 11 bases map to TRBD2. The ends lost 7 bases at V and 5 bases at J; junction bases unmatched: 9. The germline V gene has CDR1 WNHNN and CDR2 SYGVQD (reference sequence). This CDR3 region has 15 residues. CDR3 sequence: CASTPGSGGAETQYF. CDR3 DNA sequence: TGCGCCAGCACCCCGGGTAGCGGGGGGGCGGAGACCCAGTACTTC.

This chain connects TRBV20-1 to TRBJ2-7; D remains unclear. Germline V gene sequence: CDR1 DFQATT, CDR2 SNEGSKA (reference sequence). V gave up 3 bases and J gave up 6 bases, with 9 bases separating them. The CDR3 covers 11 residues. The CDR3 DNA reads TGCAGTGCTAGGGGGTCGTCCGAGCAGTACTTC. It is translated as CSARGSSEQYF.

The chain is built from TRBV7-3 and TRBJ2-5; 14 nucleotides agree with TRBD2. The germline CDR1 and CDR2 sequences are SGHTA and FQGTGA. The J segment lost 5 bases and the V segment lost 5 bases, leaving 10 bases of the junction unmatched. The CDR3 totals 17 residues. The CDR3 loop is CASSAIRGLAGVETQYF. CDR3 bases: TGTGCCAGCAGCGCAATCCGGGGACTAGCGGGGGTGGAGACCCAGTACTTC. Based on the CDR3 plus reference TRBV7-3 and TRBJ2-5, the full variable domain is GAGVSQTPSNKVTEKGKYVELRCDPISGHTALYWYRQSLGQGPEFLIYFQGTGAADDSGLPNDRFFAVRPEGSVSTLKIQRTERGDSAVYLCASSAIRGLAGVETQYFGPGTRLLVL.

The rearrangement uses TRBV20-1 and TRBJ2-3; unclear D gene. CDR3 size: 13 residues. Deletions cut 3 bases from V and 4 bases from J, with 11 bases between. Germline CDR1 and CDR2: DFQATT and SNEGSKA (reference sequence). The CDR3: CSASSPVPDTQYF. Here the CDR3 DNA reads TGCAGTGCTAGTTCTCCCGTGCCAGATACGCAGTATTTT.